This T cell receptor (beta chain) was captured in a study of PD-1 blockade in classical Hodgkin lymphoma. Study-wide points: The drivers behind the repertoire differences, possibly disease activity or prior therapy, remain undefined. Before treatment, TCR diversity in newly diagnosed patients was reportedly lower than in healthy donors. Newly diagnosed patients had diversity similar to the baseline diversity of complete responders. With CD4+ cells, TCR diversity rose significantly by C4D1, but not with CD8+ cells.

Data came from immunoSEQ multiplex PCR; TCRdb stores just in-frame clones and leaves some out. This sample has tens of thousands of clones, with roughly 89% found just once. As to this clone: Its antigen is still unknown.

Time point described: cycle 4 day 1 (C4D1), after less than 7 weeks of nivolumab. All patients relapsed after autologous stem cell transplantation, and brentuximab vedotin exposure varied. Trimming pared 3 bases from V and 3 bases from J, leaving 9 bases between. CDR1 is SGHNT and CDR2 is YENEEA in the germline V gene. There are 13 residues in the CDR3. The clonotype originates from a human donor with classical Hodgkin lymphoma. The V gene is TRBV11-3, the J gene TRBJ2-7; D gene ambiguous. Sequenced material: peripheral blood mononuclear cells (PBMCs), taken before the fourth cycle of nivolumab. This CDR3 reads CASSLQASYEQYF. CDR3 nucleotides: TGTGCCAGCAGCTTGCAGGCGAGCTACGAGCAGTACTTC.